The clone carrying this T cell receptor (beta chain) was counted between two and nine times. Its cognate antigen is unknown. This sample was included in a study of blood T cells in healthy people across ages. General study points: In the absence of known donor CMV status, changes in expanded clonotypes were possibly confounded.

PCR was performed a second time for about 7 to 11 cycles using a sample-barcoded 5' primer and a J-beta primer mix. With 12 random nucleotides, a template-switch adaptor tagged each individual cDNA molecule. Via MiXCR, TCRdb re-called the 5' RACE reads, giving one row per CDR3 protein. This sample carries about 1,000,000 distinct CDR3 sequences, more than 40% of them seen once, and the ten largest clones take approximately 19%. There are 14 residues in the CDR3. Germline lookup yields CDR1 MDHEN and CDR2 SYDVKM. The origin of this receptor is a woman aged 55-70 years in good health. Material for sequencing was blood. This chain joins TRBV28 and TRBJ2-4; D is undetermined. The J call may not be correct, given that the DNA end is closer to TRBJ2-7. The CDR3: CASSLLSGWNEQYF. DNA of the CDR3: TGTGCCAGCAGTTTACTTTCTGGCTGGAACGAGCAGTACTTC.